Below, 27 T cell receptor beta chains from the same sample are listed, as sequenced in a study of cytomegalovirus exposure and HLA in healthy donors. The PCR made use of 60 Vbeta and 13 Jbeta primers. Measured with immunoSEQ multiplex PCR; TCRdb has only the in-frame clones, and not every one. The sample holds under 150,000 clones, approximately 80% seen once. The sequenced material came from PBMCs. All receptors come from a male donor in good health and CMV-seronegative.

The CDR3 reads CASSVGLAGGGDTQYF. The CDR3 DNA sequence: TGTGCCAGCAGTGTGGGACTAGCGGGGGGGGGAGATACGCAGTATTTT. The chain employs TRBV7-3 and TRBJ2-3, with 16 bases matching TRBD2. Germline V lookup: CDR1 SGHTA, CDR2 FQGTGA. With 6 bases clipped from V and 5 bases from J, the junction kept 5 bases outside the gene matches. The CDR3 is 16 amino acids.

The sample holds one count of this clone. The J gene is TRBJ2-7, the V gene TRBV28, with 7 bases that match TRBD1. V gave up 5 bases and J gave up 2 bases; unmatched junction bases: 6. Germline V gene sequence: CDR1 MDHEN, CDR2 SYDVKM. This CDR3 is 14 amino acids long. DNA of the CDR3: TGTGCCAGCAGTGCGATGGGACAGCCCTACGAGCAGTACTTC. This codes for CASSAMGQPYEQYF.

J is TRBJ1-2 and V is TRBV4-1; D is undetermined. CDR1 is MGHRA, CDR2 YSYEKL, per germline. Trimming stripped 2 bases from V and 2 bases from J, with 12 bases between. The CDR3 is 15 residues long. This CDR3 reads CASSQYRRVNYGYTF. The CDR3 DNA reads TGCGCCAGCAGCCAATATAGGCGGGTAAACTATGGCTACACCTTC.

CDR3 coding DNA: TGCGCCAGCAGCGACAGGGGGACCAAAAACATTCAGTACTTC. Protein product: CASSDRGTKNIQYF. V usage is TRBV10-1 and J usage is TRBJ2-4, with 9 bases matching TRBD1. This CDR3 contains 14 residues. Germline values: CDR1 WNHNN, CDR2 SYGVQD (reference sequence). V shed 6 bases, J shed 2 bases, and the junction held 2 bases outside the gene matches.

This clone was detected once. The rearrangement uses TRBV5-4 and TRBJ1-2, with no clear D. The germline CDR1 and CDR2 sequences are SGHNT and YYREEE (reference sequence). The CDR3 is 15 residues long. V lost 1 base to trimming and J lost 3 bases, with 13 bases between them. The CDR3 protein is CASSLSGSEYYGYTF. The CDR3 DNA reads TGTGCCAGCAGCTTGTCGGGGTCGGAGTACTATGGCTACACCTTC.

In DNA form, the CDR3 reads TGTGCCAGCAGCCCGGGGCCCGGGGGGGTTAGTGAGGAGGAGACCCAGTACTTC. It specifies CASSPGPGGVSEEETQYF. V and J are TRBV5-5 and TRBJ2-5; 8 bases fit TRBD2. V was pared by 4 bases and J by 5 bases, with 19 bases of the junction left unmatched. Germline loops: CDR1 SGHKS, CDR2 YYEKEE (reference sequence). The CDR3 extends over 18 amino acids.

The chain recombines TRBV5-6 with TRBJ1-1; no clear D. Between the trimmed V and J ends, which lost 2 bases and 2 bases, there was a span of 7 bases. This CDR3 has 13 residues. The germline V gene encodes CDR1 SGHDT and CDR2 YYEEEE. The CDR3 bases are TGTGCCAGCAGCTTTCTCACAAACACTGAAGCTTTCTTT. Its translation: CASSFLTNTEAFF.

The V call is TRBV7-9, the J call TRBJ1-1; 9 nucleotides align to TRBD1. Germline V gene sequence: CDR1 SEHNR, CDR2 FQNEAQ (reference sequence). V lost 3 bases, J lost 0 bases, and 5 bases stayed unmatched. The CDR3 has 16 residues. CDR3 bases: TGTGCCAGCAGCTTTTACGGGACAGGGCTGAACACTGAAGCTTTCTTT. Translated: CASSFYGTGLNTEAFF.

The rearrangement uses TRBV7-8 and TRBJ1-1, with TRBD1 identical over 7 bases. Trimming at V came to 1 base and at J to 4 bases, leaving 6 bases not matched to a gene. This CDR3 has 15 residues. The germline V gene encodes CDR1 SGHVS and CDR2 FQNEAQ. The CDR3 region is CASSLGPTGVTEAFF. The CDR3 bases are TGTGCCAGCAGCTTAGGACCCACAGGGGTCACTGAAGCTTTCTTT.

The J gene is TRBJ2-2, the V gene TRBV10-3; 7 bases are a match to TRBD1. Losses at the gene ends were 10 bases for V and 5 bases for J; bases not matched to a gene: 4. The CDR3 contains 12 residues. Germline lookup yields CDR1 ENHRY and CDR2 SYGVKD. CDR3 loop: CATSQGTGELFF. In DNA, the CDR3 is TGTGCCACCTCACAGGGGACCGGGGAGCTGTTTTTT.

The chain uses TRBV9 and TRBJ2-1; TRBD2 matches at 8 bases. The CDR3 extends over 15 amino acids. CDR1 and CDR2 from the germline V gene are SGDLS and YYNGEE. Trimming at V came to 2 bases and at J to 7 bases, leaving 8 bases not matched to a gene. The CDR3 region has the DNA TGTGCCAGCAGCGTCGGACTAGCCTCGGGAAATGAGCAGTTCTTC. Protein product: CASSVGLASGNEQFF.

The chain recombines TRBV6-5 with TRBJ1-2, with D possibly matching TRBD1 (6 bases). Trimming cost V 8 bases and J 5 bases, with 15 bases left between them. Germline V gives CDR1 MNHEY, CDR2 SVGAGI. There are 13 residues in the CDR3. CDR3 amino acids: CASGDTRGYGYTF. The CDR3 DNA follows: TGTGCCAGCGGGGACACCAGAGGGTATGGCTACACCTTC.

V is TRBV11-2 and J is TRBJ2-7; maybe TRBD2 (6 bases). V lost 6 bases, J lost 4 bases, and 7 bases lay in between. The CDR3 consists of 11 residues. Germline-derived CDR1 and CDR2 are SGHAT and FQNNGV. In DNA, the CDR3 is TGTGCCAGCAGGCGGGATTACGAGCAGTACTTC. Protein sequence: CASRRDYEQYF.

V is TRBV29-1 and J is TRBJ1-1, with D possibly matching TRBD1 (5 bases). Trimming stripped 0 bases from V and 6 bases from J, with 17 bases between. Germline lookup yields CDR1 SQVTM and CDR2 ANQGSEA. CDR3 length equals 15 residues. CDR3 loop: CSVEDWAGGVPEAFF. Written as DNA, the CDR3 is TGCAGCGTTGAAGATTGGGCAGGAGGGGTCCCTGAAGCTTTCTTT.

The CDR3 spells CASSSDRVDGYTF. The DNA of the CDR3 is TGTGCCAGCAGCTCCGACAGGGTTGATGGCTACACCTTC. The chain employs TRBV13 and TRBJ1-2, with TRBD1 identical over 7 bases. V dropped 4 bases and J dropped 6; count of bases not matched to a gene: 5. The CDR3 sequence is 13 residues long. The germline gives CDR1 PRHDT, CDR2 FYEKMQ (reference sequence).

This chain joins TRBV7-2 and TRBJ1-1, with 7 nucleotides matching TRBD1. This CDR3 has 13 amino acids. Germline CDR1 is SGHTA and CDR2 is FQGNSA. Trimming cost V 5 bases and J 5 bases; bases outside gene matches: 5. CDR3 DNA: TGTGCCAGCAGCCCACAGGGGTGGACTGAAGCTTTCTTT. Its protein is CASSPQGWTEAFF.

The V gene is TRBV6-5, the J gene TRBJ2-1, with a possible D match to TRBD1 (5 bases). In germline, CDR1 is MNHEY, CDR2 SVGAGI. The CDR3 runs to 14 residues. V was trimmed by 4 bases and J by 5 bases, leaving 12 bases between them. DNA of the CDR3: TGTGCCAGCAGTTTCCAGGGTTGGAACAATGAGCAGTTCTTC. Protein product: CASSFQGWNNEQFF.

The V and J genes are TRBV4-1 and TRBJ1-1; 11 bases align to TRBD1. This CDR3 is 16 amino acids long. J was trimmed by 2 bases and V by 5 bases; bases with no gene match: 7. Germline values: CDR1 MGHRA, CDR2 YSYEKL. CDR3 DNA: TGCGCCAGCAGCAAACGGGACAGGGGGACAAACACTGAAGCTTTCTTT. This gives the protein CASSKRDRGTNTEAFF.

The chain combines TRBV7-9 with TRBJ1-2; D is uncertain. CDR1 is SEHNR, CDR2 FQNEAQ, per germline (reference sequence). V was clipped by 4 bases and J by 0 bases, with 15 bases between them. The CDR3 totals 16 residues. CDR3 DNA: TGTGCCAGCAGCTCCGGAGGCGGGCTGGCTAACTATGGCTACACCTTC. As protein: CASSSGGGLANYGYTF.

This clone was seen a single time. CDR3 loop: CASSPSRDIQYF. CDR3 nucleotide sequence: TGTGCCAGCTCACCTTCCCGGGACATTCAGTACTTC. The chain carries TRBV28 and TRBJ2-4; D gene uncertain. This CDR3 contains 12 residues. Trimming cost V 8 bases and J 8 bases, with 13 bases left between them. Germline V gene sequence: CDR1 MDHEN, CDR2 SYDVKM.

The rearrangement links TRBV7-2 to TRBJ1-2, with 7 bases matching TRBD1. Germline CDR1 is SGHTA and CDR2 is FQGNSA. CDR3 size: 12 residues. The J segment lost 7 bases and the V segment lost 3 bases, leaving 2 bases of the junction unmatched. CDR3 loop: CASSFEGAGYTF. DNA for the CDR3: TGTGCCAGCAGCTTCGAGGGGGCTGGCTACACCTTC.

The chain carries TRBV10-1 and TRBJ2-7, with D possibly being TRBD1 (6 bases). Per germline, CDR1 WNHNN and CDR2 SYGVQD (reference sequence). This CDR3 has 11 residues. V lost 6 bases and J 11 bases, leaving 14 bases between the germline ends. As DNA, the CDR3 is TGCGCCAGCAGGCCGAGGGGGAACAAGTACTTC. This encodes CASRPRGNKYF.

CDR3 bases: TGTGCCAGTAGTATGGGTAGTACCCCGGGGACTGAAGCTTTCTTT. This gives the protein CASSMGSTPGTEAFF. V and J are TRBV19 and TRBJ1-1; the D is unclear. The CDR3 extends over 15 amino acids. The germline V gene encodes CDR1 LNHDA and CDR2 SQIVND (reference sequence). The V end was cut by 3 bases, the J end by 5 bases, with 16 bases between.

The gene calls are TRBV28 and TRBJ1-2; the D is unclear. The CDR3 runs 12 residues. Germline V gene lookup returns CDR1 MDHEN and CDR2 SYDVKM. Trimming removed 10 bases at V and 8 bases at J, with 17 bases between. DNA for the CDR3: TGTGCCACCATCCCCGTGGGAGGAGGCTACACCTTC. Protein product: CATIPVGGGYTF.

V usage is TRBV27 and J usage is TRBJ2-3; TRBD2 matches at 10 bases. The junction had 16 bases not matched to a gene; V was cut back by 3 bases and J by 1 base. Germline-derived CDR1 and CDR2 are MNHEY and SMNVEV (reference sequence). This CDR3 spans 20 amino acids. CDR3 nucleotides: TGTGCCAGCAGTTTCCCGCCCTCCCTCAAGACTAGCGGGCGCACAGATACGCAGTATTTT. Residues: CASSFPPSLKTSGRTDTQYF.

A few counts support this clone. The chain carries TRBV5-4 and TRBJ1-1; D gene ambiguous. The ends were cut back, 7 bases at V and 9 bases at J, with 19 bases in the middle. CDR3 length: 13 amino acids. Germline CDR1 SGHNT, CDR2 YYREEE (reference sequence). The CDR3 region is CASRPPGGLKAFF. CDR3 DNA: TGTGCCAGCCGCCCCCCGGGAGGACTCAAAGCTTTCTTT.

The rearrangement uses TRBV7-9 and TRBJ2-7; 8 bases align to TRBD1. This CDR3 region has 15 residues. The V gene's germline CDR1 is SEHNR and CDR2 FQNEAQ (reference sequence). The ends lost 5 bases at V and 5 bases at J; junction bases unmatched: 11. The CDR3 DNA reads as TGTGCCAGCAGCCCCAACCGACAGGGGACCAACGAGCAGTACTTC. Translating it yields CASSPNRQGTNEQYF.